This record concerns one T cell receptor beta chain sequence. The data were obtained in a study of blood T cell repertoires in COVID-19. Whole-study context: From the United States, Italy and Spain came samples of acute and convalescent COVID-19. T cells, B-cell-depleted T cells, or PBMCs supplied cDNA or gDNA.

With 3 bases removed from V and 3 bases from J, the gap between germline ends came to 8 bases. The germline gives CDR1 SNHLY, CDR2 FYNNEI. This CDR3 is 13 amino acids long. Libraries were prepared by immunoSEQ multiplex PCR; TCRdb keeps only in-frame clonotypes and omits some of them. In the table there are 150,000 to 200,000 clones, approximately 87% of which are singletons. Seattle researchers signed up patients amid active infection and tracked them longitudinally. Input material: peripheral blood. V usage is TRBV2 and J usage is TRBJ1-1; D is unclear. This receptor was identified in a woman in her 70s with COVID-19, enrolled during active disease. The CDR3 DNA follows: TGTGCCAGCAGTGAGAGAGTCGACACTGAAGCTTTCTTT. It is translated as CASSERVDTEAFF.